A selection of T cell receptor beta chains follows, all from one sample in a study of T cells in Graves' hyperthyroidism and ophthalmopathy. One entry per CDR3 protein, called by TCRdb with MiXCR from the multiplex PCR reads. The data contain about 420,000 distinct CDR3 sequences, approximately 13% of them singletons. The material sequenced was blood. The receptors shown here come from a woman aged 18-29 years with Graves' hyperthyroidism. The conserved cysteine and the conserved F or W are not part of the CDR3 here. Fields, in order: V gene, J gene, clone size, CDR3 protein. Not every row has a clone size; where given, it reads once, few, many or a size class.

TRBV12-3/TRBV12-4,TRBJ2-5,many,ASGQGSEETQY
TRBV20-1,TRBJ2-1,many,SASRLYNEQF
TRBV7-9,TRBJ2-2,NA,ASSPRERGTGELF
TRBV10-3,TRBJ2-5,many,AISESPGAWETQY
TRBV18,TRBJ2-7,many,ASSPPGTSGVEQY
TRBV7-3,TRBJ1-2,NA,ASSLGREFGYGYT
TRBV14,TRBJ2-3,NA,ASSQRLAGILTDTQY
TRBV29-1,TRBJ1-1,few,SVSGQYTEAF
TRBV5-1,TRBJ2-5,few,ASRTFPRETQY
TRBV27,TRBJ2-7,few,ASSSPRTSGRAKAYEQY
TRBV12-3/TRBV12-4,TRBJ1-1,many,ASSFQGRTEAF
TRBV6-1,TRBJ2-5,NA,ASSPTGLAGVPY
TRBV19,TRBJ1-5,few,ASSLQGTGQPQH
TRBV5-1,TRBJ2-1,few,ASSLPLAGPSYNEQF
TRBV19,TRBJ2-4,NA,ASSAEGNIQY
TRBV11-2,TRBJ1-5,many,ASSLGTEGQPQH
TRBV24-1,TRBJ1-1,NA,ATSDRGGTEAF
TRBV2,TRBJ1-5,many,ASRPFSNQPQH
TRBV10-3,TRBJ1-5,many,AISELGGANQPQH
TRBV30,TRBJ2-1,NA,ALGSSSSYNEQF
TRBV27,TRBJ1-2,many,ASSPQGRGSPSYGYT
TRBV12-3/TRBV12-4,TRBJ2-5,many,ASSSPGRAVEETQY
TRBV5-5,TRBJ1-2,NA,ASSSPLSGST
TRBV2,TRBJ1-3,few,ASSGHGPGNTIY
TRBV30,TRBJ1-6,many,AWSEGGSSPLH
TRBV2,TRBJ2-2,NA,ASSGPRRTGELF
TRBV2,TRBJ2-1,many,ASSGGRGSDNEQF
TRBV19,TRBJ2-7,NA,ASSIDLAGYKQY
TRBV25-1,TRBJ2-1,many,ASSEVISGRFYEQF
TRBV6-2/TRBV6-3,TRBJ2-7,many,ASSYRLAGVRYEQY
TRBV6-1,TRBJ1-5,few,ASSEGQGTQPRH
TRBV15,TRBJ2-3,many,ATSVGVGDTQY
TRBV9,TRBJ1-6,many,ASSVEGTNSPLH
TRBV6-4,TRBJ2-5,NA,ASTSRDRKETQY
TRBV6-1,TRBJ2-3,many,ASSSRGGGGADTQY
TRBV30,TRBJ2-7,NA,AWSRGPDRSYEQY
TRBV7-3,TRBJ2-1,many,ASSPGLAGVENEQF
TRBV6-2/TRBV6-3,TRBJ1-3,NA,ASSDGQWGIIY
TRBV2,TRBJ2-5,NA,ASGTSGNQETQY
TRBV27,TRBJ2-1,NA,ASSLLASGRGEQF
TRBV5-1,TRBJ2-3,many,ASSSGRLTSTDTQY
TRBV10-3,TRBJ1-4,many,AISESDEWGAKLF
TRBV28,TRBJ2-2,NA,ASVTSVYTGELF
TRBV6-1,TRBJ1-3,NA,ASTLTGTGVSGNTIY
TRBV27,TRBJ2-5,few,ASSLGPLLQETQY
TRBV28,TRBJ1-2,NA,ASSDKGLANYGYT
TRBV30,TRBJ1-3,few,AWSVGQGSGNTIY
TRBV28,TRBJ1-1,many,ASSLATMNTEAF
TRBV7-2,TRBJ1-3,few,ASSPQQGASGNTIY